This T cell receptor beta chain is from a study of control samples from healthy donors and cancer patients. Germline lookup yields CDR1 MNHEY and CDR2 SVGEGT. Trimming shortened V by 6 bases and J by 3 bases, and 20 bases separated the two germline ends. The length of the CDR3 is 16 residues. The method was immunoSEQ multiplex PCR; TCRdb's version includes in-frame clones alone and lacks a portion of them. The table has roughly 86,000 clones, 93% seen once. The TCR was taken from a woman aged 30 to 39 in good health. Sequencing used blood. The rearrangement uses TRBV6-2 or TRBV6-3 and TRBJ1-2, with unresolved D. The CDR3 nucleotides are TGTGCCAGCAGCCCTGTTGGGGTGTTACGTTACTATGGCTACACCTTC. It encodes CASSPVGVLRYYGYTF.